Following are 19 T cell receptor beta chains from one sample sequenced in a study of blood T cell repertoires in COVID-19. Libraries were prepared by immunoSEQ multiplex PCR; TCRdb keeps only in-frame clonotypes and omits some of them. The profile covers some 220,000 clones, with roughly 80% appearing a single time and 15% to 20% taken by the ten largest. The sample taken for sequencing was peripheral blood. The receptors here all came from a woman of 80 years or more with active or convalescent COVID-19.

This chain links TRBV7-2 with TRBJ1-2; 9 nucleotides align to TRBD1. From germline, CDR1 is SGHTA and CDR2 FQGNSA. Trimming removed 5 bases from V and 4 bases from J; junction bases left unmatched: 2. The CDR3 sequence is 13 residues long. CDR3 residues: CASSATGGYGYTF. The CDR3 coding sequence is TGTGCCAGCAGCGCGACAGGGGGCTATGGCTACACCTTC.

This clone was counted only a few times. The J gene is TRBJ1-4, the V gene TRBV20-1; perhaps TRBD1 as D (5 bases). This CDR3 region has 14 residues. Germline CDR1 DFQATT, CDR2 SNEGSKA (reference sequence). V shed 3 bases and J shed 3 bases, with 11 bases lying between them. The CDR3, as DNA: TGCAGTGCTAGTCAGGGTCTGTCTAATGAAAAACTGTTTTTT. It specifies CSASQGLSNEKLFF.

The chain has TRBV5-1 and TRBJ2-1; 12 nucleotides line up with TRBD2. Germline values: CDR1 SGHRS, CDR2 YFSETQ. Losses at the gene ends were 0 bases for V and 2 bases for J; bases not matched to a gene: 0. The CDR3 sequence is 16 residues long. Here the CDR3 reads CASSLASGRAYNEQFF. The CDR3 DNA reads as TGCGCCAGCAGCTTGGCTAGCGGGAGGGCCTACAATGAGCAGTTCTTC.

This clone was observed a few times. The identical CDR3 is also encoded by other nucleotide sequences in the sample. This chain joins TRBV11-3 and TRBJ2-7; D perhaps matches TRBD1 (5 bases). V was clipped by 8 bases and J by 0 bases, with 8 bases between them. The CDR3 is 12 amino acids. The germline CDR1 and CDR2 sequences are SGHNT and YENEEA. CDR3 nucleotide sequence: TGTGCCAGCCGAGACAGCTCCTACGAGCAGTACTTC. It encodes CASRDSSYEQYF.

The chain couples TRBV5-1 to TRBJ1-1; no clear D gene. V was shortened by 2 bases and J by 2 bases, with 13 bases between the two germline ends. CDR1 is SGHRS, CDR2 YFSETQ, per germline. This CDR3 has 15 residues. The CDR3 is CASSFGAGINTEAFF. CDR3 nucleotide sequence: TGCGCCAGCAGCTTCGGAGCGGGGATCAACACTGAAGCTTTCTTT.

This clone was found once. The CDR3 DNA is TGTGCCAGCAAAGACAGAGGCGGCAGCCATGAAAAACTGTTTTTT. Encoded protein: CASKDRGGSHEKLFF. The rearrangement joins TRBV2 to TRBJ1-4; possibly TRBD1 for D (5 bases). Germline CDR1 and CDR2: SNHLY and FYNNEI. The CDR3 runs 15 residues. Trimming took 7 bases from V and 6 from J, leaving 18 bases between them.

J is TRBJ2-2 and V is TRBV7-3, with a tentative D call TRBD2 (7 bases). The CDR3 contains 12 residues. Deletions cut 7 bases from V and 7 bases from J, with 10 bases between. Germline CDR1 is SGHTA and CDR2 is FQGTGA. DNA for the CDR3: TGTGCCAGCAAGGGAGGGGGCGGGGAGCTGTTTTTT. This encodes CASKGGGGELFF. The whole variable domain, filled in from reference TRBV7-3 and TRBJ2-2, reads GAGVSQTPSNKVTEKGKYVELRCDPISGHTALYWYRQSLGQGPEFLIYFQGTGAADDSGLPNDRFFAVRPEGSVSTLKIQRTERGDSAVYLCASKGGGGELFFGEGSRLTVL.

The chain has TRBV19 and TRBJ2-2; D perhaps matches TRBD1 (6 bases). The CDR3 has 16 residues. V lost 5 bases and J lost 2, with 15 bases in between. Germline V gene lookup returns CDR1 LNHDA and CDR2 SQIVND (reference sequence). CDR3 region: CASSPSPGTNTGELFF. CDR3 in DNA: TGTGCCAGTAGTCCATCACCCGGGACAAACACCGGGGAGCTGTTTTTT.

The CDR3 DNA follows: TGTGCCAGCAGCGGGAGGGACAGGGGGCTCGAGACCCAGTACTTC. It specifies CASSGRDRGLETQYF. The chain employs TRBV9 and TRBJ2-5; 12 bases agree with TRBD1. CDR3 length: 15 residues. Germline trimming cut 3 bases from V and 5 bases from J; bases unmatched to any gene: 5. The germline V gene has CDR1 SGDLS and CDR2 YYNGEE. Using reference TRBV9 and TRBJ2-5 for the parts outside the CDR3, the full variable domain is DSGVTQTPKHLITATGQRVTLRCSPRSGDLSVYWYQQSLDQGLQFLIQYYNGEERAKGNILERFSAQQFPDLHSELNLSSLELGDSALYFCASSGRDRGLETQYFGPGTRLLVL.

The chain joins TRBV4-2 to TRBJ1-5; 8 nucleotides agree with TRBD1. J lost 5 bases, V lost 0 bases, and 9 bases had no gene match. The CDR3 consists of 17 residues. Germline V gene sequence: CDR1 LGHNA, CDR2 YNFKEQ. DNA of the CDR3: TGTGCCAGCAGCCAAGAGACCAGTCCAGGGGGCCATCAGCCCCAGCATTTT. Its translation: CASSQETSPGGHQPQHF.

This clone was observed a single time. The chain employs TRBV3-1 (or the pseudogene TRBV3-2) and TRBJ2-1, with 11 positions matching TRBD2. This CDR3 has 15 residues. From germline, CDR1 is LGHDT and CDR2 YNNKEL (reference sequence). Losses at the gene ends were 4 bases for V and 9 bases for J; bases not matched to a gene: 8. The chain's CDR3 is CASSRNSGGAGEQFF. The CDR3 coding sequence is TGTGCCAGCAGCCGTAATAGCGGGGGGGCGGGTGAGCAGTTCTTC.

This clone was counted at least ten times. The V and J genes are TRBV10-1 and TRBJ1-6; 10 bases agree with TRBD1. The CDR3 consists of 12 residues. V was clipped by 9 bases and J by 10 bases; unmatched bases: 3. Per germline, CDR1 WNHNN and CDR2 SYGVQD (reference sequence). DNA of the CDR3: TGCGCCAGGCCGGGACAGGGGTCACCCCTCCACTTT. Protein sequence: CARPGQGSPLHF.

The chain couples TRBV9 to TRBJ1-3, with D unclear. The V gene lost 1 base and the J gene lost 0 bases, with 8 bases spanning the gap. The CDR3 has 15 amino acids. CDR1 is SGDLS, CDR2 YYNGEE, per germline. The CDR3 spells CASSVIASSGNTIYF. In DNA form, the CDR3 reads TGTGCCAGCAGCGTAATAGCAAGCTCTGGAAACACCATATATTTT.

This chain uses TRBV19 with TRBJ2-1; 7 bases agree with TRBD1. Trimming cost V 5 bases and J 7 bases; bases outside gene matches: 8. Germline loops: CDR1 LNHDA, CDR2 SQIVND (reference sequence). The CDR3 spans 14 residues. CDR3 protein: CASSPEGAWNEQFF. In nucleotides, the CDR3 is TGTGCCAGTAGTCCCGAGGGGGCCTGGAATGAGCAGTTCTTC.

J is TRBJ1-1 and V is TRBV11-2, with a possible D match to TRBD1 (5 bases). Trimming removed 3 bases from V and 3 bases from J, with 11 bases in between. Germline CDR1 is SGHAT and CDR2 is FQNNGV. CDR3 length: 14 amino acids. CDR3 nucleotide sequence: TGTGCCAGCAGCTTGAATGGGGGGTACACTGAAGCTTTCTTT. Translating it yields CASSLNGGYTEAFF.

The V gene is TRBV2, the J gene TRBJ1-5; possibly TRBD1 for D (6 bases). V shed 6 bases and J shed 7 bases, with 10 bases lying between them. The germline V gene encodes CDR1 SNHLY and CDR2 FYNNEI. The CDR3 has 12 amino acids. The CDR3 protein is CASSYTGQPQHF. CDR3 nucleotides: TGTGCCAGCAGCTACACAGGGCAGCCCCAGCATTTT.

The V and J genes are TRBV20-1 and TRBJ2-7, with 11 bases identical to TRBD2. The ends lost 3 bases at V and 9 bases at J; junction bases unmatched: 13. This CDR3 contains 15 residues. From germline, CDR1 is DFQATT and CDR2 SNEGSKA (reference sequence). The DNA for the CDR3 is TGCAGTGCTAGTGGGGCGGGACTAGCGGTCCAGGGGCAGTACTTC. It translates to CSASGAGLAVQGQYF.

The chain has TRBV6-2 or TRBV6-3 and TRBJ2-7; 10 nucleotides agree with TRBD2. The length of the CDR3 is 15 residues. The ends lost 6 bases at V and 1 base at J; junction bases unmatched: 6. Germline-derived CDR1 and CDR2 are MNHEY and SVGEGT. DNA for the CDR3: TGTGCCAGCAGCGAATGGACTAGCGGATCCTACGAGCAGTACTTC. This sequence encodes CASSEWTSGSYEQYF.

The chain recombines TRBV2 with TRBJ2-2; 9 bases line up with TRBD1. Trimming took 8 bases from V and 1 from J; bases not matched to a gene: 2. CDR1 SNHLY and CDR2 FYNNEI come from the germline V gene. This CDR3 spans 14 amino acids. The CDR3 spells CASRDRVNTGELFF. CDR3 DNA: TGTGCCAGCCGGGACAGGGTGAACACCGGGGAGCTGTTTTTT.